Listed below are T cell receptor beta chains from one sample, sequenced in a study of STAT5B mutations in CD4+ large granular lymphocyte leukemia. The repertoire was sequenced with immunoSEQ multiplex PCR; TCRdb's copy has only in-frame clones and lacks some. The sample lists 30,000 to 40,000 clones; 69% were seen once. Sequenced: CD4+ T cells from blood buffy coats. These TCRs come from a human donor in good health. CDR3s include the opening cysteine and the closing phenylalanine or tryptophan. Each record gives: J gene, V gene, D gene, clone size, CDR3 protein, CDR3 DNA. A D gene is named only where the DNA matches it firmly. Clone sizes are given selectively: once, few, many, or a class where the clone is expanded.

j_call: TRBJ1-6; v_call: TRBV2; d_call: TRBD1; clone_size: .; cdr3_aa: CASSEAGQRNSPLHF; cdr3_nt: TGTGCCAGCAGTGAAGCGGGACAGCGGAATTCACCCCTCCACTTT
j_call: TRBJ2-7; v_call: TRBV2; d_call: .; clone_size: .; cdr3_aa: CASRLGVEQYF; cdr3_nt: TGTGCCAGCAGACTCGGGGTCGAGCAGTACTTC
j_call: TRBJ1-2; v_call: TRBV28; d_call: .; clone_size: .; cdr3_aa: CASSSQGRDYGYTF; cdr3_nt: TGTGCCAGCAGTTCCCAGGGCCGAGACTATGGCTACACCTTC
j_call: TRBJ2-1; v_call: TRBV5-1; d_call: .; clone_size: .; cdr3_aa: CASRVESSYNEQFF; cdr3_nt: TGCGCCAGCAGGGTGGAAAGCTCCTACAATGAGCAGTTCTTC
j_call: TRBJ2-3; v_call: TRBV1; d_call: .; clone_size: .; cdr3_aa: CTSSQERASGGPDTDTQYF; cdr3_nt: TGCACCAGCAGCCAAGAGAGAGCTAGCGGGGGCCCTGACACAGATACGCAGTATTTT
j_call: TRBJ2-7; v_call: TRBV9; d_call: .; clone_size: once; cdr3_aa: CASSVAGGFEQYF; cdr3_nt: TGTGCCAGCAGCGTAGCTGGAGGGTTCGAGCAGTACTTC
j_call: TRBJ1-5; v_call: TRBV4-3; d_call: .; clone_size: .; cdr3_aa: CASSQDQNSNQPQHF; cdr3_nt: TGCGCCAGCAGCCAAGACCAGAACAGCAATCAGCCCCAGCATTTT
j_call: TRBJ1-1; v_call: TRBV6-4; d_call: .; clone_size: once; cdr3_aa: CASSQQMNTEAFF; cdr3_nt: TGTGCCAGCAGTCAACAGATGAACACTGAAGCTTTCTTT
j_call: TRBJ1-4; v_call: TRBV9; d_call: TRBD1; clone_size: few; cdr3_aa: CASSPGQGKYNEKLFF; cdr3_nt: TGTGCCAGCAGCCCGGGACAGGGGAAGTATAATGAAAAACTGTTTTTT
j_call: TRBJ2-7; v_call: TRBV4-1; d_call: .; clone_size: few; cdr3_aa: CASSQEGVGALYEQYF; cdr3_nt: TGCGCCAGCAGCCAGGAAGGGGTAGGGGCCCTTTACGAGCAGTACTTC
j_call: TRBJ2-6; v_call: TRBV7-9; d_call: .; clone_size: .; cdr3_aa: CASSYGGSGANVLTF; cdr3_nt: TGTGCCAGCAGCTACGGTGGGTCTGGGGCCAACGTCCTGACTTTC
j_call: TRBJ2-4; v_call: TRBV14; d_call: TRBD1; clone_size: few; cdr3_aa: CASSHGQGARGGIQYF; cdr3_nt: TGTGCCAGCAGCCACGGACAGGGGGCAAGGGGAGGCATTCAGTACTTC
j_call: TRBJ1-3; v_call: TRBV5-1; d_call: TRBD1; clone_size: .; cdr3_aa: CASSYTTGGSGNTIYF; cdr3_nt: TGCGCCAGCAGCTATACGACAGGGGGCTCTGGAAACACCATATATTTT
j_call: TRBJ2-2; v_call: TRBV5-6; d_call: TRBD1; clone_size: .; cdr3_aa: CASSYRDSHLPSRELFF; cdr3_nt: TGTGCCAGCAGCTACCGGGACAGCCATCTTCCGTCCCGGGAGCTGTTTTTT
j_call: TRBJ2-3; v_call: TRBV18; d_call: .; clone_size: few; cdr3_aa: CASSPIRSARELDTQYF; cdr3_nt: TGTGCCAGCTCACCAATACGATCGGCAAGGGAGTTGGATACGCAGTATTTT
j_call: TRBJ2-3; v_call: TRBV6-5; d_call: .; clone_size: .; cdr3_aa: CASSTGRKDTQYF; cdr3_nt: TGTGCCAGCAGTACAGGACGAAAAGATACGCAGTATTTT
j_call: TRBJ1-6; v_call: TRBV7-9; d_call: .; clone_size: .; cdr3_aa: CASSFRTENSPLHF; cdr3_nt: TGTGCCAGCAGCTTTCGGACGGAGAATTCACCCCTCCACTTT
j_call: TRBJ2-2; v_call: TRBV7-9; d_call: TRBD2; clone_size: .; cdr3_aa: CASSSGLAGYTGELFF; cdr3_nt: TGTGCCAGCAGCTCGGGACTAGCGGGGTACACCGGGGAGCTGTTTTTT
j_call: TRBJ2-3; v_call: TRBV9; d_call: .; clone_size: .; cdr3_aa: CASSPRGRGSTDTQYF; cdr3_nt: TGTGCCAGCAGCCCTCGGGGACGCGGTAGCACAGATACGCAGTATTTT
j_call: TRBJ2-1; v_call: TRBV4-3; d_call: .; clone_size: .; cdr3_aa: CASSQDSGQSYNEQFF; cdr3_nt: TGCGCCAGCAGCCAAGATAGTGGGCAGTCCTACAATGAGCAGTTCTTC
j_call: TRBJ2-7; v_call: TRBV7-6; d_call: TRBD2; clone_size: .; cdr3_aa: CASSLGGLAGHARNEQYF; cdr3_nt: TGTGCCAGCAGCTTGGGAGGGCTAGCGGGCCACGCGAGGAACGAGCAGTACTTC
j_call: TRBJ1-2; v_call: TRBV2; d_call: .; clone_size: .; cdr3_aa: CASNGNLYGYTF; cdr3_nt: TGTGCCAGCAACGGGAACCTCTATGGCTACACCTTC
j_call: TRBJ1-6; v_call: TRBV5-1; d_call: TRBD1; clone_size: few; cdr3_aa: CASGDRGNSPLHF; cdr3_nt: TGCGCCAGCGGGGACAGGGGGAATTCACCCCTCCACTTT
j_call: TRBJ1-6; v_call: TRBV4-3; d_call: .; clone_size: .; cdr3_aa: CASSQESGFNSPLHF; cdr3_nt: TGCGCCAGCAGCCAAGAAAGTGGGTTTAATTCACCCCTCCACTTT
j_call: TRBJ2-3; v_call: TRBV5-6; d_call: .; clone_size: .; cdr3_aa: CASSLSPLAKGGTDTQYF; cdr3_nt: TGTGCCAGCAGCTTATCCCCCCTTGCAAAAGGGGGCACAGATACGCAGTATTTT
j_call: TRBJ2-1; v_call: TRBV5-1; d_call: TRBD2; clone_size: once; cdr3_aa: CASSGLAGGAYNEQFF; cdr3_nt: TGCGCCAGCAGCGGACTAGCGGGGGGCGCCTACAATGAGCAGTTCTTC
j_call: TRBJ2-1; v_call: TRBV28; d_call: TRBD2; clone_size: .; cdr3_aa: CASSPAGGSYNEQFF; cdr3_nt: TGTGCCAGCAGTCCAGCGGGGGGCTCCTACAATGAGCAGTTCTTC
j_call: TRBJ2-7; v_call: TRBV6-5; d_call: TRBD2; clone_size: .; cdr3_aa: CASSQPGLGYYEQYF; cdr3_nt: TGTGCCAGCAGTCAACCTGGACTAGGTTACTACGAGCAGTACTTC